A selection of T cell receptor beta chains follows, all from one sample in a study of OX40 agonist ivuxolimab in advanced cancers. Method: immunoSEQ multiplex PCR; TCRdb's copy keeps in-frame clones and lacks some. Of about 54,000 clones in the sample, about 89% are singletons; the top ten hold around 12%. Specimen: CD4+ or CD8+ T cells sorted from blood, collected in a trial of the OX40 agonist ivuxolimab. These TCRs come from an adult with an advanced solid tumor such as melanoma, head and neck, liver or kidney cancer. The CDR3 runs from the conserved cysteine through the conserved F or W.

V	J	CDR3
TRBV2	TRBJ1-2	CASSRTVLGGYTF
TRBV6-5	TRBJ2-3	CASSPLGDTQYF
TRBV7-2	TRBJ2-2	CATEGQGNTGELFF
TRBV6-1	TRBJ2-5	CASSEASGGQETQYF
TRBV7-8	TRBJ2-1	CASSSLSPLQAYNEQFF
TRBV27	TRBJ2-7	CASRDPQGHEQYF
TRBV2	TRBJ1-1	CASSETGLGEAFF
TRBV7-8	TRBJ1-3	CASSFAGGYTIYF
TRBV28	TRBJ1-2	CATATGYYGYTF
TRBV6-1	TRBJ2-3	CASNRDFGSTDTQYF
TRBV18	TRBJ2-5	CASSLGTSEQYF
TRBV5-1	TRBJ2-1	CASRVQPSYNEQFF
TRBV7-9	TRBJ1-4	CASSSLAGPLRGLFF
TRBV29-1	TRBJ2-2	CSVGRGDTGELFF
TRBV9	TRBJ1-2	CASRGLYGYTF
TRBV7-9	TRBJ2-7	CASSSGQGGADEQYF
TRBV6-1	TRBJ2-7	CASSFWTGVTYEQYF
TRBV5-1	TRBJ1-2	CASSYLQRALNHYGYTF
TRBV5-1	TRBJ2-2	CASSLVAGTPGGELFF
TRBV6-1	TRBJ2-3	CASSVLSGTDTQYF
TRBV5-3	TRBJ1-1	CARSLVPGTGRGF
TRBV28	.	CASSSWGGGPYEQYF
TRBV4-1	TRBJ2-1	CASSLRFGVSEQFF
TRBV5-4	TRBJ2-3	CASSFDGPDTQYF
TRBV4-1	TRBJ2-1	CASSHLLQEEQFF
TRBV6-6	TRBJ1-3	CASNIYSGGGNTIYF
TRBV6-6	TRBJ2-1	CASSYRTNNEQFF
TRBV28	TRBJ1-2	CASSSGSRNGYTF
TRBV6-6	TRBJ2-7	CASSYEGIGSYEQYF
TRBV5-6	TRBJ2-7	CASSSRWPGYEQYF
TRBV18	TRBJ2-1	CASSPLLENNEQFF
TRBV6-5	TRBJ2-3	CASSSLLAGAYDTQYF
TRBV7-8	TRBJ2-3	CASKASWRGTDTQYF
TRBV7-2	TRBJ1-5	CASSFSNQPQHF
TRBV4-2	TRBJ2-3	CASSTRAQGDTQYF
TRBV5-1	TRBJ2-1	CASSLTGGPNEQFF
TRBV9	TRBJ1-6	CASSVLGPNSPLHF
TRBV5-5	TRBJ1-2	CASSLALGSNYGYTF
TRBV19	TRBJ2-7	CASSIGGRGYEQYF
TRBV5-1	TRBJ1-2	CASSLVGGDYGYTF
TRBV12-5	TRBJ2-5	CASTYSGQETQYF
TRBV28	TRBJ2-7	CASSYYEQYF
TRBV5-1	TRBJ1-1	CASSLDQNTEAFF
TRBV28	TRBJ2-3	CASSLRWDLAGAEDTQYF
TRBV19	TRBJ2-3	CASSTQGAPDTQYF
TRBV5-1	TRBJ1-6	CASSLDPGKDSPLHF
TRBV12-5	TRBJ2-5	CASSGAGGTQYF
TRBV18	TRBJ1-2	CASSPQTRTPKGYTF
TRBV4-1	TRBJ1-5	CASSLDRGLKPQHF
TRBV5-1	TRBJ1-4	CASATGSTNEKLFF
TRBV6-1	TRBJ2-7	CASSLGTDLNEQYF
TRBV18	TRBJ2-7	CASSPPPSGDEQYF
TRBV2	TRBJ2-7	CASKRTGLSEQYF
TRBV29-1	TRBJ2-5	CSVNVGQETQYF
TRBV7-5	TRBJ2-7	CASSPKTGSYEQYF